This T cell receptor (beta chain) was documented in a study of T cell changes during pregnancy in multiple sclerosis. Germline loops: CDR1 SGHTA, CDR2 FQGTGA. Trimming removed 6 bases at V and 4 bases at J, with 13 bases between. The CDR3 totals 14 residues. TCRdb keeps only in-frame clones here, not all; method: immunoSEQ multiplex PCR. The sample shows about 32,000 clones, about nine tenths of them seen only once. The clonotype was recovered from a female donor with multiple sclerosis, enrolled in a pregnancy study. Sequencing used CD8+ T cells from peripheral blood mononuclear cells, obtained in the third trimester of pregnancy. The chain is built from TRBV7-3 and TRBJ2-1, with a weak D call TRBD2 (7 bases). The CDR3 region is CASSRGGGYNEQFF. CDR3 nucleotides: TGTGCCAGCAGTCGGGGAGGGGGTTACAATGAGCAGTTCTTC.